A selection of T cell receptor beta chains follows, all from one sample in a study of vaccination effects on CD4 cells after COVID-19. Method: immunoSEQ multiplex PCR; TCRdb's copy keeps in-frame clones and lacks some. The data show 41,000 or so clones, about two thirds seen once. These receptors' targets are unknown. The sequenced sample was CD4+ T cells from PBMCs cultured with HCoV-OC43 spike peptides, obtained before COVID-19 vaccination. Receptors were obtained from a human donor who received a COVID-19 vaccine. Each CDR3 is given with its conserved first and last residue. A D gene is named only where the DNA matches it firmly. Some rows mark clone size as missing; the rest say once, few, many or name a class of expanded clone.

. TRBJ1-2 TRBV7-9 few TGTGCCAGCAGCTTCACGGGGTTTGGCTACACCTTC CASSFTGFGYTF
. TRBJ2-1 TRBV20-1 . TGCAGTAGACTCATCTACAATGAGCAGTTCTTC CSRLIYNEQFF
TRBD1 TRBJ2-7 TRBV19 . TGTGCCAGTACCAGTTCGACAGGGGGAGCTTACGAGCAGTACTTC CASTSSTGGAYEQYF
. TRBJ2-1 TRBV18 . TGTGCCAGCTCACTCGGGACGTCTGCTTGGGGGACCTACGACAATGAGCAGTTCTTC CASSLGTSAWGTYDNEQFF
. TRBJ2-5 TRBV30 . TGTGCCTACGCCCAGGGGGGCCACCAAGAGACCCAGTACTTC CAYAQGGHQETQYF
. TRBJ2-7 TRBV19 . TGTGCCAGTAGTGCTTTCGGCGGGTTAGGGTTCGAGCAGTACTTC CASSAFGGLGFEQYF
. TRBJ2-7 TRBV7-9 once TGTGCCAGCAGCTTATGGTCGGCTGGAAACCGCTACGAGCAGTACTTC CASSLWSAGNRYEQYF
. TRBJ1-2 TRBV28 few TGTGCCAGCAGCCCGGGACGGACATATGGCTACACCTTC CASSPGRTYGYTF
. TRBJ1-6 TRBV30 once TGTGCCTGGAGTGTCGGGTTCTTCTATAATTCACCCCTCCACTTT CAWSVGFFYNSPLHF
. TRBJ1-5 TRBV7-9 few TGTGCCAGCAGCTTGTCCTCCTCTAATCAGCCCCAGCATTTT CASSLSSSNQPQHF
. TRBJ2-1 TRBV29-1 . TGCAGCGTTTTCGACGGCCTGAGCTCCTACAATGAGCAGTTCTTC CSVFDGLSSYNEQFF
. TRBJ1-5 TRBV27 . TGTGCCAGCAGTTTAAGGGTAGGTGGTCAGCCCCAGCATTTT CASSLRVGGQPQHF
. TRBJ1-3 TRBV5-5 . TGTGCCAGCAGTTCTACCTACTCTGGAAACACCATATATTTT CASSSTYSGNTIYF
. TRBJ2-1 TRBV5-1 . TGCGCCAGCAGCTTGGACCGGGGGCCGGAGCAGTTCTTC CASSLDRGPEQFF
. TRBJ1-2 TRBV11-1 . TGTGCCAGCAGCTTTCAACCCTCCTATGGCTACACCTTC CASSFQPSYGYTF
TRBD1 TRBJ1-2 TRBV9 . TGTGCCAGCAGCGCGAGACAGGGGACAACTAGTAATGGCTACACCTTC CASSARQGTTSNGYTF
. TRBJ1-2 TRBV6-5 . TGTGCCAGCAGTTACCGAGGCCAGGAGGCCTATGGCTACACCTTC CASSYRGQEAYGYTF
. TRBJ1-2 TRBV19 . TGTGCCAGTAGTATTACAAGGAGCCCCTATGGCTACACCTTC CASSITRSPYGYTF
. TRBJ1-1 TRBV7-9 . TGTGCCAGCAGCACATCCACGGGGGACACTGAAGCTTTCTTT CASSTSTGDTEAFF
. TRBJ1-6 TRBV4-3 . TGCGCCAGCAGCCAGGTGGCTCAGATGAGGTCACCCCTCCACTTT CASSQVAQMRSPLHF
. TRBJ2-7 TRBV5-4 . TGTGCCAGCAGCTTGGGAGGGGGGTCTATGGGCCCCTACGAGCAGTACTTC CASSLGGGSMGPYEQYF
. TRBJ1-2 TRBV7-2 many TGTGCCAGCAGCTTAGCGTTGTCAGGGTATGGCTACACCTTC CASSLALSGYGYTF
TRBD2 TRBJ2-7 TRBV27 . TGTGCCAGCAGCCCCGGGACTAGCATTATCCACGAGCAGTACTTC CASSPGTSIIHEQYF
TRBD2 TRBJ2-5 TRBV27 . TGTGCCAGCAGGAGCGGGAGCGGGGAGACCCAGTACTTC CASRSGSGETQYF
TRBD2 TRBJ2-7 TRBV23-1 . TGCGCCAGCAGTGGACTAGCGGGGGACAGGAACGAGCAGTACTTC CASSGLAGDRNEQYF